This T cell receptor beta chain was recovered during a study of regulatory T cells in long-lasting Graves disease. As for time point: newly diagnosed GD, antithyroid drugs for less than 3 months. Extracted RNA from PBMCs served as the source of the TCR library. According to the study, TCR beta libraries were built with iRepertoire HTBI primers and CDR3-region Arm-PCR. TCRdb reanalysed the multiplex PCR reads using MiXCR and keeps one entry per CDR3 protein. The data contain roughly 440,000 distinct CDR3 sequences, about a sixth of them singletons. Trimming left V 3 bases short and J 5 bases short, with 13 bases between. This CDR3 has 15 residues. CDR1 and CDR2 (germline): KGHSH, LQKENI. This clonotype has more than one count but fewer than ten. These data were likewise used in another study, on T cells in Graves' hyperthyroidism and ophthalmopathy.

The chain is built from TRBV18 and TRBJ2-2; the D is unclear. This TCR was recovered from a woman aged 18-29 years with Graves disease. The sequenced sample was peripheral blood mononuclear cells (PBMCs), obtained at new diagnosis, from a patient treated with antithyroid drugs. CDR3 DNA: TGTGCCAGCTCACCGCAGAGACAAGATACCGGGGAGCTGTTTTTT. Its protein product is CASSPQRQDTGELFF.